Presented here are 19 T cell receptor beta chains from one specimen sequenced in a study of cytomegalovirus exposure and HLA in healthy donors. 60 Vbeta and 13 Jbeta primers were used in PCR. Using immunoSEQ multiplex PCR, the repertoire was profiled, and TCRdb retains in-frame clones only, with some absent. The sample carries 210,000 or so clones, roughly 73% recorded once. Sample: PBMCs. The receptors were sampled from a woman in her twenties or thirties in good health and CMV-seropositive.

This chain connects TRBV5-1 to TRBJ2-7; D is unclear. V was pared by 4 bases and J by 0 bases, with 5 bases between. Germline V gives CDR1 SGHRS, CDR2 YFSETQ. The CDR3 consists of 12 residues. CDR3 sequence reads: CASSPPSYEQYF. In DNA form, the CDR3 reads TGCGCCAGCAGCCCTCCCTCCTACGAGCAGTACTTC. The full variable domain, in which reference TRBV5-1 and TRBJ2-7 provide the parts outside the CDR3, is KAGVTQTPRYLIKTRGQQVTLSCSPISGHRSVSWYQQTPGQGLQFLFEYFSETQRNKGNFPGRFSGRQFSNSRSEMNVSTLELGDSALYLCASSPPSYEQYFGPGTRLTVT.

V gene TRBV5-4 combines with J gene TRBJ2-7; D may be TRBD2 (6 bases). CDR3 length equals 13 residues. The germline V gene has CDR1 SGHNT and CDR2 YYREEE (reference sequence). Trimming took 0 bases from V and 3 from J, leaving 7 bases between them. The CDR3 nucleotides read TGTGCCAGCAGCTTGGACGGGGGCTACGAGCAGTACTTC. Its translation: CASSLDGGYEQYF. The whole variable domain, remainder taken from reference TRBV5-4 and TRBJ2-7, is ETGVTQSPTHLIKTRGQQVTLRCSSQSGHNTVSWYQQALGQGPQFIFQYYREEENGRGNFPPRFSGLQFPNYSSELNVNALELDDSALYLCASSLDGGYEQYFGPGTRLTVT.

The V gene is TRBV28, the J gene TRBJ1-1; possibly TRBD1 for D (6 bases). The CDR3 is 14 amino acids. With 3 bases removed from V and 7 bases from J, the gap between germline ends came to 15 bases. CDR1 and CDR2 from the germline V gene are MDHEN and SYDVKM. The CDR3 coding sequence is TGTGCCAGCAGTTTTGACAGGTTGGGAGATGAAGCTTTCTTT. It translates to CASSFDRLGDEAFF.

This rearrangement joins TRBV6-4 to TRBJ1-5; no reliable D call. Trimming took off 10 bases at V and 3 bases at J, with 13 bases between the two ends. This CDR3 has 13 residues. From germline, CDR1 is MRHNA and CDR2 SNTAGT. The CDR3 reads CATPAEDNQPQHF. CDR3 nucleotide sequence: TGTGCCACTCCGGCGGAGGACAATCAGCCCCAGCATTTT.

The chain links TRBV11-2 to TRBJ2-5; D remains ambiguous. Germline loops: CDR1 SGHAT, CDR2 FQNNGV. CDR3 size: 12 residues. Trimming cost V 5 bases and J 2 bases, with 6 bases left between them. CDR3 sequence: CASSPSQETQYF. CDR3 coding DNA: TGTGCCAGCAGCCCCTCGCAAGAGACCCAGTACTTC.

With regard to this clone: The CDR3 does not end in the conserved phenylalanine or tryptophan, so this is likely a read error. The limits of the CDR3 on the DNA are not certain, so only TCRdb's listed CDR3 is given. The chain has TRBV4-3 and TRBJ2-7; the table's D call, TRBD1, was not checked against the DNA. Ends included, the CDR3 has 10 residues. CDR1 LGHNA and CDR2 YSLEER come from the germline V gene. The CDR3 is CASSQALDSP.

The chain uses TRBV21-1 and TRBJ1-4; TRBD1, as called in the table, went unchecked against the DNA. TRBV21-1 is a pseudogene. CDR3 length: 13 amino acids. CDR3 nucleotides: TGTGCCAGCAGCACCCGACAGAGGGAAAAACTGTTTTTT. Protein product: CASSTRQREKLFF.

The V call is TRBV10-3, the J call TRBJ1-5, with D unclear. V was clipped by 6 bases and J by 4 bases, with 7 bases between them. The CDR3 totals 12 residues. Germline V gene lookup returns CDR1 ENHRY and CDR2 SYGVKD. The CDR3 is CAIREENQPQHF. In nucleotides, the CDR3 is TGTGCCATCAGGGAGGAGAATCAGCCCCAGCATTTT.

This chain joins TRBV6-1 and TRBJ1-2; D ambiguous. CDR1 and CDR2 (germline): MNHNS, SASEGT. The CDR3 totals 15 residues. V lost 0 bases and J 5 bases, leaving 13 bases between the germline ends. The CDR3 region has the DNA TGTGCCAGCAGTGAAGCTTTAAGAGGGTTATATGGCTACACCTTC. Protein sequence: CASSEALRGLYGYTF.

The chain recombines TRBV5-1 with TRBJ1-3; D is undetermined. CDR3 size: 15 residues. Germline loops: CDR1 SGHRS, CDR2 YFSETQ. The V end was cut by 1 base, the J end by 0 bases, with 8 bases between. CDR3 residues: CASSLSGGSGNTIYF. The CDR3 nucleotides are TGCGCCAGCAGCTTGTCCGGCGGCTCTGGAAACACCATATATTTT. Looking up the rest from reference TRBV5-1 and TRBJ1-3 gives the full variable domain: KAGVTQTPRYLIKTRGQQVTLSCSPISGHRSVSWYQQTPGQGLQFLFEYFSETQRNKGNFPGRFSGRQFSNSRSEMNVSTLELGDSALYLCASSLSGGSGNTIYFGEGSWLTVV.

This clone showed up just a few times. The chain has TRBV9 and TRBJ2-2, with TRBD1 matching over 10 bases. Germline CDR1 SGDLS, CDR2 YYNGEE. The CDR3 is 16 amino acids. J lost 6 bases, V lost 0 bases, and 5 bases had no gene match. The CDR3 coding sequence is TGTGCCAGCAGCGTAGGGACAGGGGGGCGGGCCGGGGAGCTGTTTTTT. It translates to CASSVGTGGRAGELFF.

This chain connects TRBV30 to TRBJ2-5, with 8 bases matching TRBD1. The DNA end is a closer match to TRBJ2-7, so the J assignment may be wrong. There are 15 residues in the CDR3. Germline V CDR1 and CDR2: GTSNPN, SVGIG (reference sequence). The CDR3 here is CAWSSGQAPGYEQYF. The CDR3 coding sequence is TGTGCCTGGAGTTCGGGACAGGCACCTGGGTACGAGCAGTACTTC.

The rearrangement links TRBV19 to TRBJ1-5; 7 bases agree with TRBD1. V lost 10 bases and J lost 6; bases outside the gene matches: 6. The CDR3 has 12 amino acids. CDR1 and CDR2 (germline): LNHDA, SQIVND (reference sequence). The DNA of the CDR3 is TGTGCCACTAAGGGGGCCAGTCAGCCCCAGCATTTT. It translates to CATKGASQPQHF. The variable domain in full, with the rest retrieved from reference TRBV19 and TRBJ1-5, is DGGITQSPKYLFRKEGQNVTLSCEQNLNHDAMYWYRQDPGQGLRLIYYSQIVNDFQKGDIAEGYSVSREKKESFPLTVTSAQKNPTAFYLCATKGASQPQHFGDGTRLSIL.

This clone was counted only a few times. The identical CDR3 is also encoded by other nucleotide sequences in the sample. The chain joins TRBV4-3 to TRBJ1-1; D gene ambiguous. The CDR3 contains 13 residues. The V end lost 0 bases, the J end lost 1 base, and 3 bases lay between the germline ends. Germline V CDR1 and CDR2: LGHNA, YSLEER. The CDR3 sequence is CASSQDRNTEAFF. Here the CDR3 DNA reads TGCGCCAGCAGCCAAGACCGGAACACTGAAGCTTTCTTT.

The chain combines TRBV29-1 with TRBJ2-3; the match to TRBD1 covers 10 bases. The CDR3 sequence is 13 residues long. Germline CDR1 and CDR2: SQVTM and ANQGSEA. After removal of 6 bases from V and 0 bases from J, the junction contained 0 bases not matched to a gene. The CDR3: CSVDRGSTDTQYF. CDR3 sequence (DNA): TGCAGCGTGGACAGGGGGAGCACAGATACGCAGTATTTT.

About this clone: One end of the junction does not line up with germline, which may come from a read error. Written as DNA, the CDR3 is TGTGCCAGCACCTTGCGCGGGATGGGGTACAATGAGCAGTTCTTC. Translation: CASTLRGMGYNEQFF. The chain uses TRBV5-6 and TRBJ2-1; tentative D call: TRBD2 (6 bases). Germline assignment: CDR1 SGHDT and CDR2 YYEEEE. The CDR3 runs to 15 residues.

The chain has TRBV28 and TRBJ2-2; D perhaps matches TRBD1 (6 bases). This CDR3 comprises 14 residues. V lost 1 base and J lost 5, with 8 bases in between. Germline V lookup: CDR1 MDHEN, CDR2 SYDVKM. In DNA form, the CDR3 reads TGTGCCAGCAGTTTATCGCAGGGGACCGGGGAGCTGTTTTTT. Translating gives CASSLSQGTGELFF. Full variable domain (rest looked up from reference TRBV28 and TRBJ2-2): DVKVTQSSRYLVKRTGEKVFLECVQDMDHENMFWYRQDPGLGLRLIYFSYDVKMKEKGDIPEGYSVSREKKERFSLILESASTNQTSMYLCASSLSQGTGELFFGEGSRLTVL.

This clone has a single count. The chain carries TRBV27 and TRBJ2-5, with D unclear. CDR1 and CDR2 (germline): MNHEY, SMNVEV (reference sequence). The V end was cut by 6 bases, the J end by 7 bases, with 21 bases between. The CDR3 has 15 amino acids. CDR3 region: CASRTNLTPRLTQYF. The DNA for the CDR3 is TGTGCCAGCAGGACCAACCTAACTCCTCGACTGACCCAGTACTTC.

This chain joins TRBV11-3 and TRBJ2-2, with no clear D. The V end lost 4 bases, the J end lost 4 bases, and 10 bases lay between the germline ends. This CDR3 comprises 14 residues. Germline V gives CDR1 SGHNT, CDR2 YENEEA. The CDR3: CASSSSQITGELFF. DNA of the CDR3: TGTGCCAGCAGCTCCTCTCAGATCACCGGGGAGCTGTTTTTT.